The 31 T cell receptor beta chains listed next were all sequenced from one sample in a study of metastatic and nonmetastatic thyroid tumors. All patients were untreated before thyroid surgery. TCRdb reanalyzed the PCR reads with MiXCR. The sample yields roughly 7,400 clones, 15% to 20% seen once. The sequenced material came from adjacent normal tissue. The source is a female donor with papillary thyroid cancer or a benign thyroid nodule (not recorded which). Some clones in this sample may be carry-over from other donors' samples.

The rearrangement joins TRBV6-1 to TRBJ1-1; no definite D call. V was trimmed by 6 bases and J by 7 bases, leaving 12 bases between them. CDR1 and CDR2 (germline): MNHNS, SASEGT. The CDR3 runs 12 residues. The CDR3 bases are TGTGCCAGCAGCCTCCGTTTGGTTGAAGCTTTCTTT. It translates to CASSLRLVEAFF.

The chain has TRBV27 and TRBJ1-1; the D is unclear. V was trimmed by 7 bases and J by 1 base, leaving 10 bases between them. CDR1 and CDR2 (germline): MNHEY, SMNVEV (reference sequence). This CDR3 has 13 residues. This CDR3 is CASISPANTEAFF. In nucleotides, the CDR3 is TGTGCCAGCATTTCCCCCGCGAACACTGAAGCTTTCTTT.

This clone was recorded at least ten times. The V and J genes are TRBV4-2 and TRBJ1-6; D not resolved. The CDR3 length is 19 residues. CDR1 is LGHNA and CDR2 is YNFKEQ in the germline V gene. V lost 1 base to trimming and J lost 0 bases, with 16 bases between them. The CDR3 sequence is CASSQVGGRPSSYNSPLHF. The CDR3 DNA reads TGTGCCAGCAGCCAAGTAGGTGGACGGCCCAGCTCCTATAATTCACCCCTCCACTTT.

Worth noting for this clone: In this CDR3 the conserved last residue, phenylalanine or tryptophan, is missing, so a read error is likely. CDR3 sequence: CASSGGMNTEAFL. In nucleotides, the CDR3 is TGTGCCAGCAGCGGAGGGATGAACACTGAAGCTTTCCTT. The chain links TRBV7-3 to TRBJ1-1; D is unresolved. The ends were cut back, 5 bases at V and 0 bases at J, with 7 bases in the middle. The CDR3 spans 13 residues. The germline V gene encodes CDR1 SGHTA and CDR2 FQGTGA.

This clone counts as medium-sized (0.01 to 0.1%). Other DNA sequences of this sample code for an identical CDR3. The chain employs TRBV4-1 and TRBJ1-4, with 7 bases that match TRBD1. The trim removed 4 bases at V and 7 bases at J, leaving 9 bases unmatched. CDR3 length equals 15 residues. Germline values: CDR1 MGHRA, CDR2 YSYEKL. CDR3 amino acids: CASSLRQGGAEKLFF. The CDR3 nucleotides are TGCGCCAGCAGCCTACGACAGGGAGGAGCTGAAAAACTGTTTTTT.

This clone has a handful of counts. This chain connects TRBV6-1 to TRBJ1-4; no definite D call. This CDR3 contains 15 residues. Trimming shortened V by 6 bases and J by 7 bases, and 18 bases separated the two germline ends. Per germline, CDR1 MNHNS and CDR2 SASEGT. The CDR3 loop reads CASRVSGIIGEKLFF. DNA for the CDR3: TGTGCCAGCAGGGTTTCGGGGATTATAGGTGAAAAACTGTTTTTT.

This chain uses TRBV11-3 with TRBJ2-2; TRBD2 matches 15 bases. Germline V gene data show CDR1 as SGHNT and CDR2 as YENEEA. Germline trimming cut 5 bases from V and 6 bases from J; bases unmatched to any gene: 4. The CDR3 is 16 amino acids. CDR3 DNA sequence: TGTGCCAGCAGCCGGGGACTAGCGGGAGGACCCGGGGAGCTGTTTTTT. Translated: CASSRGLAGGPGELFF.

This clone occurred many times. This sequence joins TRBV9 and TRBJ2-7; 8 positions agree with TRBD2. This CDR3 contains 14 residues. The V gene's germline CDR1 is SGDLS and CDR2 YYNGEE. Trimming at V came to 4 bases and at J to 4 bases, leaving 7 bases not matched to a gene. The CDR3 region has the DNA TGTGCCAGCAGCCCCACGGGGGGGGGGTACGAGCAGTACTTC. This gives the protein CASSPTGGGYEQYF.

The chain recombines TRBV27 with TRBJ2-5; no firm D call. This CDR3 comprises 13 residues. CDR1 is MNHEY and CDR2 is SMNVEV in the germline V gene (reference sequence). The germline V and J ends were trimmed by 8 bases and 5 bases, with 15 bases remaining between them. This CDR3 reads CASGKSPWETQYF. The CDR3, as DNA: TGTGCCAGCGGTAAATCCCCCTGGGAGACCCAGTACTTC.

Judged by abundance, this clone is medium-sized. The chain couples TRBV24-1 to TRBJ1-1; TRBD1 is a possible D gene (5 bases). Germline CDR1 KGHDR, CDR2 SFDVKD. This CDR3 has 12 residues. The V end lost 7 bases, the J end lost 6 bases, and 11 bases lay between the germline ends. For the CDR3, the DNA is TGTGCCACCAGCACCGGGACCGCTGAAGCTTTCTTT. As protein: CATSTGTAEAFF.

This clone counts as medium-sized. The rearrangement joins TRBV2 to TRBJ2-1; 8 bases agree with TRBD2. Trimming cost V 2 bases and J 5 bases; bases outside gene matches: 2. The germline V gene has CDR1 SNHLY and CDR2 FYNNEI. This CDR3 region has 14 residues. The CDR3 DNA sequence: TGTGCCAGCAGTGAAACTAGCGGAAACAATGAGCAGTTCTTC. This codes for CASSETSGNNEQFF.

This clone was picked up a small number of times. V is TRBV19 and J is TRBJ1-2, with 8 bases fitting TRBD1. With V trimmed by 3 bases and J by 5 bases, 5 bases remained unmatched. This CDR3 is 14 amino acids long. Germline V gene sequence: CDR1 LNHDA, CDR2 SQIVND (reference sequence). The CDR3 reads CASSINRGRYGYTF. The CDR3 nucleotides are TGTGCCAGTAGTATCAACAGGGGGAGGTATGGCTACACCTTC.

Remarks on this clone: At one end, the junction sequence differs from germline, possibly due to a read error. J is TRBJ2-1 and V is TRBV3-1; D may be TRBD2 (5 bases). Germline lookup yields CDR1 LGHDT and CDR2 YNNKEL (reference sequence). The CDR3 is 19 amino acids. The chain's CDR3 is CASSQDRSGSSSSHNEQFF. The CDR3 DNA is TGTGCCAGCAGCCAAGATCGTAGTGGGAGTTCGAGCTCCCACAATGAGCAGTTCTTC.

By share, this clone counts as medium-sized. The gene calls are TRBV11-2 and TRBJ2-1; TRBD2 aligns across 8 bases. With 4 bases clipped from V and 10 bases from J, the junction kept 0 bases outside the gene matches. Germline CDR1 reads SGHAT; CDR2 reads FQNNGV. The CDR3 is made up of 11 amino acids. CDR3 region: CASSSSGEQFF. CDR3 sequence (DNA): TGTGCCAGCAGCTCTAGCGGGGAGCAGTTCTTC.

This clone counts as medium-sized (0.01 to 0.1%). The V and J genes are TRBV24-1 and TRBJ2-5, with D possibly TRBD1 on 6 matching bases. Germline V gives CDR1 KGHDR, CDR2 SFDVKD. The CDR3 runs to 15 residues. The ends were cut back, 7 bases at V and 5 bases at J, with 19 bases in the middle. This CDR3 is CATSPEGGPHETQYF. In DNA, the CDR3 is TGTGCCACCAGCCCAGAAGGGGGACCCCACGAGACCCAGTACTTC.

In this sample, this clone turned up many times. At one of its ends the junction is not consistent with the germline gene, which may arise from a read error. This chain links TRBV18 with TRBJ2-2; D may be TRBD2 (6 bases). Germline CDR1 is KGHSH and CDR2 is LQKENI. The CDR3 runs 16 residues. The CDR3 region is CASSPLGGADTGGLFF. Here the CDR3 DNA reads TGTGCCAGCTCACCCCTTGGAGGGGCGGACACCGGGGGGCTGTTTTTT.

By sample fraction, this clone is medium-sized. The chain uses TRBV6-1 and TRBJ1-5; no definite D call. This CDR3 is built from 13 residues. CDR1 and CDR2 (germline): MNHNS, SASEGT. The V and J ends lost 5 bases and 0 bases respectively, with 5 bases between them. The CDR3 spells CASSHYSNQPQHF. The CDR3 DNA sequence: TGTGCCAGCAGTCACTATAGCAATCAGCCCCAGCATTTT.

This clone was seen more than once but under ten times. The chain links TRBV11-2 to TRBJ2-1; D may correspond to TRBD1 or TRBD2 (5 bases each). Germline lookup yields CDR1 SGHAT and CDR2 FQNNGV. V shed 5 bases and J shed 4 bases, with 24 bases lying between them. CDR3 size: 18 residues. The CDR3 loop reads CASSEGPRLGRIYNEQFF. Here the CDR3 DNA reads TGTGCCAGCAGCGAAGGCCCCAGGTTGGGACGAATTTACAATGAGCAGTTCTTC.

This clone qualifies as medium-sized (0.01 to 0.1%). Here the CDR3 reads CASSERMRGISGANVLTF. The CDR3, as DNA: TGCGCCAGCAGTGAGAGGATGAGGGGGATCTCTGGGGCCAACGTCCTGACTTTC. The gene calls are TRBV10-2 and TRBJ2-6, with a possible D match to TRBD1 (6 bases). Germline CDR1 reads WSHSY; CDR2 reads SAAADI. Trimming removed 2 bases from V and 0 bases from J, with 14 bases in between. The CDR3 has 18 amino acids.

Judged by abundance, this clone is medium-sized (0.01 to 0.1%). The same CDR3 arises from other DNA sequences in this sample as well. The chain is built from TRBV4-1 and TRBJ2-3; D unclear. The ends were cut back, 1 base at V and 2 bases at J, with 16 bases in the middle. Germline V gives CDR1 MGHRA, CDR2 YSYEKL. CDR3 length: 17 residues. As DNA, the CDR3 is TGCGCCAGCAGCCAAGGGGGTGAGGCTAGACCCACAGATACGCAGTATTTT. Its translation is CASSQGGEARPTDTQYF.

This clone qualifies as medium-sized (0.01 to 0.1%). The chain recombines TRBV30 with TRBJ2-7; D is ambiguous. V gave up 3 bases and J gave up 4 bases, with 13 bases separating them. The CDR3 runs to 13 residues. The germline V gene has CDR1 GTSNPN and CDR2 SVGIG (reference sequence). CDR3 DNA: TGTGCCTGGAGGCCCCAGGCGAGGTACGAGCAGTACTTC. Amino acid sequence: CAWRPQARYEQYF.

This clone was found many times. V usage is TRBV20-1 and J usage is TRBJ2-7; D is ambiguous. Trimming took 6 bases from V and 5 from J, leaving 17 bases between them. The CDR3 length is 13 residues. Germline-derived CDR1 and CDR2 are DFQATT and SNEGSKA (reference sequence). Here the CDR3 reads CSASPGARHEQYF. In nucleotides, the CDR3 is TGCAGTGCCTCCCCGGGCGCTCGCCACGAGCAGTACTTC.

This clone has only one observation. This rearrangement joins TRBV30 to TRBJ1-1; D ambiguous. With 3 bases removed from V and 3 bases from J, the gap between germline ends came to 11 bases. Germline assignment: CDR1 GTSNPN and CDR2 SVGIG (reference sequence). The CDR3 length is 13 residues. The DNA of the CDR3 is TGTGCCTGGAGCCTGCAGAGGCACACTGAAGCTTTCTTT. It specifies CAWSLQRHTEAFF.

Many counts were recorded for this clone. This chain uses TRBV18 with TRBJ2-1; 7 nucleotides align to TRBD2. CDR1 KGHSH and CDR2 LQKENI come from the germline V gene. V lost 2 bases to trimming and J lost 6 bases; unmatched junction nucleotides: 7. The CDR3 sequence is 15 residues long. CDR3 protein: CASSPIGGVPNEQFF. DNA for the CDR3: TGTGCCAGCTCACCAATTGGGGGGGTCCCCAATGAGCAGTTCTTC.

The table lists this clone with many counts. This sequence joins TRBV30 and TRBJ2-1, with D unresolved. V lost 3 bases to trimming and J lost 5 bases, with 8 bases between them. From germline, CDR1 is GTSNPN and CDR2 SVGIG (reference sequence). This CDR3 is 12 amino acids long. CDR3 sequence (DNA): TGTGCCTGGAGAACTTTAAACAATGAGCAGTTCTTC. It is translated as CAWRTLNNEQFF.

This clone is classed as medium-sized. V usage is TRBV9 and J usage is TRBJ1-2; D possibly corresponds to TRBD1 (6 bases). This CDR3 contains 17 residues. Between the trimmed V and J ends, which lost 0 bases and 5 bases, there was a span of 20 bases. Germline CDR1 is SGDLS and CDR2 is YYNGEE. CDR3 in DNA: TGTGCCAGCAGCGTAGCTATGGACAGAACCAAAGAGTATGGCTACACCTTC. Translating it yields CASSVAMDRTKEYGYTF.

This clone is deemed medium-sized. The V call is TRBV2, the J call TRBJ2-7; D is undetermined. CDR3 size: 14 residues. Trimming removed 3 bases at V and 0 bases at J, with 9 bases between. Germline values: CDR1 SNHLY, CDR2 FYNNEI. The CDR3 nucleotides read TGTGCCAGCAGTGACCGGGTGAGCTCCTACGAGCAGTACTTC. Protein product: CASSDRVSSYEQYF.

This clone is termed medium-sized. The rearrangement uses TRBV20-1 and TRBJ1-5; perhaps TRBD1 as D (5 bases). The germline V and J ends were trimmed by 5 bases and 5 bases, with 10 bases remaining between them. The germline gives CDR1 DFQATT, CDR2 SNEGSKA (reference sequence). The CDR3 spans 12 residues. The CDR3 nucleotides are TGCAGTGCTGGGAAGGGACATCAGCCCCAGCATTTT. Protein sequence: CSAGKGHQPQHF.

The chain links TRBV2 to TRBJ2-3; possible D gene TRBD2, 7 bases. V was shortened by 7 bases and J by 5 bases, with 22 bases between the two germline ends. The CDR3 sequence is 16 residues long. CDR1 is SNHLY and CDR2 is FYNNEI in the germline V gene. CDR3 region: CASTTLVGGPGDTQYF. CDR3 nucleotides: TGTGCCAGCACTACACTAGTGGGGGGGCCGGGAGATACGCAGTATTTT. Full variable domain (missing parts from reference TRBV2 and TRBJ2-3): EPEVTQTPSHQVTQMGQEVILRCVPISNHLYFYWYRQILGQKVEFLVSFYNNEISEKSEIFDDQFSVERPDGSNFTLKIRSTKLEDSAMYFCASTTLVGGPGDTQYFGPGTRLTVL.

This clone has only a few counts. J is TRBJ1-1 and V is TRBV6-1; D is possibly TRBD1 (6 bases). The V gene lost 2 bases and the J gene lost 9 bases, with 19 bases spanning the gap. Per germline, CDR1 MNHNS and CDR2 SASEGT. The CDR3 spans 15 residues. The CDR3, as DNA: TGTGCCAGCAGTGAACCCGTGGACAGTCCAGAAAAAGCTTTCTTT. Translating gives CASSEPVDSPEKAFF.

This clone was found a few times. This chain links TRBV2 with TRBJ2-1, with 7 positions matching TRBD1. Germline V CDR1 and CDR2: SNHLY, FYNNEI. The CDR3 has 13 amino acids. V lost 10 bases, J lost 8 bases, and 11 bases stayed unmatched. CDR3 nucleotide sequence: TGTGCCACCAAAGGGACAGAGGGGGATGAGCAGTTCTTC. Residues: CATKGTEGDEQFF. The complete variable domain, with remaining parts taken from reference TRBV2 and TRBJ2-1, reads EPEVTQTPSHQVTQMGQEVILRCVPISNHLYFYWYRQILGQKVEFLVSFYNNEISEKSEIFDDQFSVERPDGSNFTLKIRSTKLEDSAMYFCATKGTEGDEQFFGPGTRLTVL.